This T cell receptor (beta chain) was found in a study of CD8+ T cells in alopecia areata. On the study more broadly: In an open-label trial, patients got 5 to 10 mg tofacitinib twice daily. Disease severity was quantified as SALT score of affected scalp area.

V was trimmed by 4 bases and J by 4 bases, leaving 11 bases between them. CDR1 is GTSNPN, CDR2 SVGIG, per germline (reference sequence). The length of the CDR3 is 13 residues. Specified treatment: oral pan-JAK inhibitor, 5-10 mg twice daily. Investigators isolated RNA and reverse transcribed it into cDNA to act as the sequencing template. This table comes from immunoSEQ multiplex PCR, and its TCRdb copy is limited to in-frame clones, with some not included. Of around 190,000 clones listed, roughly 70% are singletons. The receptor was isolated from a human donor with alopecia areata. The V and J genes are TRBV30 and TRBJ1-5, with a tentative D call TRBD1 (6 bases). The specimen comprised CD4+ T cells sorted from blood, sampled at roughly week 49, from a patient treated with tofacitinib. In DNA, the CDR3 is TGTGCCTGGACAGGGGACCTTAATCAGCCCCAGCATTTT. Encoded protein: CAWTGDLNQPQHF.